This TCR beta chain was captured in a study of shared clonotypes between healthy human individuals. Per sorted-subset replicate PCR, input was around 200 ng DNA, representing tens of thousands of T cell genomes. Data came from immunoSEQ multiplex PCR; TCRdb stores just in-frame clones and leaves some out. This table holds nearly 1,000,000 clones, 70% to 85% found once. This CDR3 comprises 13 residues. CDR1 is SGHNT, CDR2 YYREEE, per germline (reference sequence). Trimming pared 0 bases from V and 1 base from J, leaving 4 bases between. About this clone itself: Given a much more abundant clone one base away, this may be a read error.

This sequence originates from a man between 18 and 29 years old in good health. J is TRBJ1-1 and V is TRBV5-4; unclear D gene. Material for sequencing was memory CD4+ T cells sorted from blood. Stated subset: CD45RA-negative fraction. CDR3 sequence reads: CASSLDWNTEAFF. CDR3 bases: TGTGCCAGCAGCTTGGACTGGAACACTGAAGCTTTCTTT.